This T cell receptor (beta chain) was identified in a study of cytomegalovirus exposure and HLA in healthy donors. Germline CDR1 and CDR2: MDHEN and SYDVKM. Trimming removed 10 bases from V and 4 bases from J; junction bases left unmatched: 6. The CDR3 runs 12 residues. Concerning this clone itself: The antigen is undetermined.

PCR primers comprised 60 Vbeta and 13 Jbeta primers. Method: immunoSEQ multiplex PCR; TCRdb's copy keeps in-frame clones and lacks some. The table shows fewer than 200,000 clones, with over 9.5% occurring only once. Overall study findings and caveats: A cluster of highly shared sequence variants was likely a sequencing artifact. CMV antigen specificity was confirmed in vitro for a few CMV-associated chains. Reportedly, diagnosis of cytomegalovirus status by the classifier showed high specificity and sensitivity. A later analysis showed TCR association rates differing by HLA locus, peaking at DRB1 and lowest at HLA-C.

The TCR was taken from a man aged 45 to 65 in good health and CMV-seropositive. The chain joins TRBV28 to TRBJ1-2, with TRBD1 identical over 7 bases. The sample taken for sequencing was PBMCs. The CDR3 coding sequence is TGTGCCACCCTAGGGGGCCCCTATGGCTACACCTTC. Its translation is CATLGGPYGYTF.